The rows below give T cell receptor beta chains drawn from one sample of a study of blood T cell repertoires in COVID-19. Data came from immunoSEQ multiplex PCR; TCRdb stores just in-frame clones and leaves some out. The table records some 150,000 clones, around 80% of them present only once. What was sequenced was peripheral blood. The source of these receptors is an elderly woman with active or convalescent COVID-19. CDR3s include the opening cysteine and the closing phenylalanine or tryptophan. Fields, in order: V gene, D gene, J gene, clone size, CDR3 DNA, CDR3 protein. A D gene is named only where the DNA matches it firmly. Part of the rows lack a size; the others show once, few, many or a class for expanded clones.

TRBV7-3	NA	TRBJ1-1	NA	TGTGCCAGCAGCCTGACACCGAACACTGAAGCTTTCTTT	CASSLTPNTEAFF
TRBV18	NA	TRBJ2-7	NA	TGTGCCAGCTCACCACCTACTACCTACGAGCAGTACTTC	CASSPPTTYEQYF
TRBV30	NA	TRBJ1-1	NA	TGTGCCTGGAGTGTACCATATACTGGAGCTTTCTTT	CAWSVPYTGAFF
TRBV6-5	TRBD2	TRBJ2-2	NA	TGTGCCAGCAAGGGACTAGCGGGAGTTGAGATGGAGCTGTTTTTT	CASKGLAGVEMELFF
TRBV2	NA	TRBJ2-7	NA	TGTGCCACCCGGATTCAGTCGAGGCGGTACTTC	CATRIQSRRYF
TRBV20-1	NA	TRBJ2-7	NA	TGCAGAATGACTGGAGGCTACGAGCAGTACTTC	CRMTGGYEQYF
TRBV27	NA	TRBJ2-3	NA	TGTGCCAGCAGGGACTATCGTAGCACAGATACGCAGTATTTT	CASRDYRSTDTQYF
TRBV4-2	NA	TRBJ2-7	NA	TGTGCCAGCAGCCAAGGCAGGGGAATATACGAGCAGTACTTC	CASSQGRGIYEQYF
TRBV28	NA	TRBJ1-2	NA	TGTGCCAGCAGTTCCACCGGGGGGAACTATGGCTACACCTTC	CASSSTGGNYGYTF
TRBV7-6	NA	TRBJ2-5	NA	TGTGCCAGCAGCTTAGGGCAGGGGCTCCAAGAGACCCAGTACTTC	CASSLGQGLQETQYF
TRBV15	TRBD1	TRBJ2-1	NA	TGTGCCACCAGAGGGACAGGGATCAATGAGCAGTTCTTC	CATRGTGINEQFF
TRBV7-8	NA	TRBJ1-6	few	TGTGCCAGCAGCTTAGACGCCAGGGCTAATTCACCCCTCCACTTT	CASSLDARANSPLHF
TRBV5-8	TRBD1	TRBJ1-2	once	TGTGCCAGCGGACAGGCAAACTATGGCTACACCTTC	CASGQANYGYTF
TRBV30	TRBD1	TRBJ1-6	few	TGTGCCTGGAGGGGACAGGCGACCTATAATTCACCCCTCCACTTT	CAWRGQATYNSPLHF
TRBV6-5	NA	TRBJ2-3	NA	TGTGCCAGCAGCCCGAAGGGGGTCTACACAGATACGCAGTATTTT	CASSPKGVYTDTQYF
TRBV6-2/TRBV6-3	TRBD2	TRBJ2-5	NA	TGTGCCAGCAGTTACTGGGCTAGCGGGGGGTTCCAAGAGACCCAGTACTTC	CASSYWASGGFQETQYF
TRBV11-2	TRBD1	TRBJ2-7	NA	TGTGCCAGCAGGACAGGGCCAGCGCAGTACTTC	CASRTGPAQYF
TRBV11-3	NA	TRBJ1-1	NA	TGTGCCAGCAGCTTGGACAAGAACACTGAAGCTTTCTTT	CASSLDKNTEAFF
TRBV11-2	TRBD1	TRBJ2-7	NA	TGTGCCAGCAGCTTAGATGATACGACAGGGACGAAATACGAGCAGTACTTC	CASSLDDTTGTKYEQYF
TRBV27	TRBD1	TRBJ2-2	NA	TGTGCCAGCAGCCGGGACAGGGGTTGGAACACCGGGGAGCTGTTTTTT	CASSRDRGWNTGELFF